This entry is about one T cell receptor beta chain. The data stem from a study of brain T cells in children with intractable seizures. The CDR3 covers 13 residues. Germline CDR1 is LNHDA and CDR2 is SQIVND (reference sequence). V gave up 8 bases and J gave up 2 bases, with 12 bases separating them. Only in-frame clones appear in the TCRdb table, and some are missing; sequencing was by immunoSEQ multiplex PCR. The data show about 320,000 clones, over 90% seen once. Time point meaning: blood from clinic visit 5 months post-surgery; TSC patient then seizure free. Patients received at least one anti-epileptic drug before surgery.

The chain couples TRBV19 to TRBJ2-5, with D possibly TRBD2 on 6 matching bases. The clonotype originates from a boy under three years old with tuberous sclerosis and intractable seizures. Sequences were derived from peripheral blood, sampled about 5 months after surgery. The CDR3 DNA sequence: TGTGCCAGTCGGGGTCGGGGGCAAGAGACCCAGTACTTC. Protein sequence: CASRGRGQETQYF.